This T cell receptor beta chain was sequenced during a study of blood T cell repertoires in COVID-19. Germline V gene data show CDR1 as SNHLY and CDR2 as FYNNEI. Deletions cut 3 bases from V and 3 bases from J, with 8 bases between. The length of the CDR3 is 13 residues. TCRdb's table, derived via immunoSEQ multiplex PCR, lists solely in-frame clones and lacks some. The sample yields fewer than 200,000 clones, 83% seen once. Sequencing was performed on peripheral blood. V and J are TRBV2 and TRBJ1-1; D is unclear. This clonotype originated in a woman between 65 and 79 years old with COVID-19, enrolled during active disease. The CDR3: CASSETGYTEAFF. The CDR3 DNA sequence: TGTGCCAGCAGTGAGACGGGATACACTGAAGCTTTCTTT.